The sequence of this TCR beta chain was determined in a study of cytomegalovirus exposure and HLA in healthy donors. The CDR3 has 14 residues. The ends were cut back, 8 bases at V and 4 bases at J, with 15 bases in the middle. Looked up from germline, CDR1 is MNHNS and CDR2 is SASEGT. This PCR relied on a set of 60 Vbeta primers and 13 Jbeta primers. Sequencing used immunoSEQ multiplex PCR; TCRdb keeps in-frame clones, though not all of them. The sample holds roughly 69,000 clones. The TCR was taken from a woman aged 30 to 39 in good health and CMV-seronegative. The rearrangement joins TRBV6-1 to TRBJ1-5; a weak D match, TRBD1 (6 bases). The sample consisted of PBMCs. The CDR3 reads CASLFGTQNQPQHF. The DNA of the CDR3 is TGTGCCAGCTTATTCGGGACACAAAATCAGCCCCAGCATTTT.